The 11 T cell receptor beta chains reported below all come from one sample, sequenced in a study of cytomegalovirus exposure and HLA in healthy donors. Primers included in the PCR were 60 Vbeta and 13 Jbeta primers. Only in-frame clones appear in the TCRdb table, and some are missing; sequencing was by immunoSEQ multiplex PCR. Its clone listing holds some 200,000 clones. The sample comprised PBMCs. The receptors were sampled from a girl aged 2 to 10 in good health and CMV-seropositive.

The rearrangement uses TRBV11-2 and TRBJ2-3, with D tentatively TRBD2 (6 bases). The V gene lost 5 bases and the J gene lost 0 bases, with 18 bases spanning the gap. Germline V gene data show CDR1 as SGHAT and CDR2 as FQNNGV. The CDR3 consists of 17 residues. The CDR3 is CASSPNPGVGSTDTQYF. The CDR3 DNA reads as TGTGCCAGCAGCCCCAATCCGGGGGTGGGTAGCACAGATACGCAGTATTTT. Filled out from reference TRBV11-2 and TRBJ2-3, the complete variable domain reads EAGVAQSPRYKIIEKRQSVAFWCNPISGHATLYWYQQILGQGPKLLIQFQNNGVVDDSQLPKDRFSAERLKGVDSTLKIQPAKLEDSAVYLCASSPNPGVGSTDTQYFGPGTRLTVL.

This sequence joins TRBV11-3 and TRBJ2-5; 9 positions agree with TRBD1. The CDR3 is made up of 13 amino acids. The V gene's germline CDR1 is SGHNT and CDR2 YENEEA. V lost 6 bases, J lost 4 bases, and 3 bases stayed unmatched. CDR3 loop: CASRQGAGETQYF. For the CDR3, the DNA is TGTGCCAGCAGACAGGGGGCTGGAGAGACCCAGTACTTC.

The chain combines TRBV11-2 with TRBJ2-1, with D possibly being TRBD2 (6 bases). The germline gives CDR1 SGHAT, CDR2 FQNNGV. V was shortened by 4 bases and J by 4 bases, with 20 bases between the two germline ends. The CDR3 sequence is 17 residues long. Here the CDR3 reads CASSSPPAGTLYNEQFF. As DNA, the CDR3 is TGTGCCAGCAGCTCGCCCCCCGCCGGGACTCTTTACAATGAGCAGTTCTTC.

The rearrangement uses TRBV2 and TRBJ2-7, with D possibly TRBD1 on 6 matching bases. The CDR3 extends over 13 amino acids. Trimming took 3 bases from V and 2 from J, leaving 8 bases between them. The germline V gene encodes CDR1 SNHLY and CDR2 FYNNEI. CDR3 loop: CASSDNRAYEQYF. Written as DNA, the CDR3 is TGTGCCAGCAGTGACAACAGGGCCTACGAGCAGTACTTC.

The DNA of the CDR3 is TGTGCCAGCAGCTTAGCGGGGGGAGAGACCCAGTACTTC. As protein: CASSLAGGETQYF. The J gene is TRBJ2-5, the V gene TRBV7-9; D is perhaps TRBD2 (6 bases). This CDR3 has 13 residues. Germline V gives CDR1 SEHNR, CDR2 FQNEAQ (reference sequence). The V end lost 0 bases, the J end lost 4 bases, and 6 bases lay between the germline ends.

The chain recombines TRBV6-1 with TRBJ1-1, with 7 positions matching TRBD1. Germline lookup yields CDR1 MNHNS and CDR2 SASEGT. Trimming removed 2 bases from V and 4 bases from J; junction bases left unmatched: 7. This CDR3 is 15 amino acids long. This chain's CDR3 is CASSERDRDLTEAFF. The CDR3 nucleotides read TGTGCCAGCAGTGAAAGGGACAGAGACCTCACTGAAGCTTTCTTT.

V gene TRBV5-1 combines with J gene TRBJ2-2, with 8 bases matching TRBD2. Germline values: CDR1 SGHRS, CDR2 YFSETQ. V shed 1 base, J shed 2 bases, and the junction held 7 bases outside the gene matches. The length of the CDR3 is 17 residues. CDR3 loop: CASSLIPSGPNTGELFF. CDR3 nucleotide sequence: TGCGCCAGCAGCTTGATCCCTAGCGGGCCTAACACCGGGGAGCTGTTTTTT.

The rearrangement uses TRBV21-1 and TRBJ2-6; TRBD2, the table's D call, lacks a check against the DNA. TRBV21-1 is a pseudogene segment. This CDR3 comprises 15 residues. CDR3 sequence reads: CASSSVYGKPNVLTF. CDR3 DNA sequence: TGTGCCAGCAGCTCCGTATACGGGAAGCCCAACGTCCTGACTTTC.

This chain connects TRBV28 to TRBJ2-7, with 11 bases that match TRBD2. CDR1 and CDR2 from the germline V gene are MDHEN and SYDVKM. This CDR3 has 14 residues. Germline trimming cut 5 bases from V and 8 bases from J; bases unmatched to any gene: 8. The CDR3 loop is CASSAGTSGPKQYF. The CDR3, as DNA: TGTGCCAGCAGTGCCGGGACTAGCGGCCCGAAGCAGTACTTC.

The chain uses TRBV28 and TRBJ2-7; 11 bases fit TRBD1. V lost 6 bases, J lost 0 bases, and 7 bases stayed unmatched. CDR3 length: 16 residues. Germline lookup yields CDR1 MDHEN and CDR2 SYDVKM. Here the CDR3 DNA reads TGTGCCAGCAGAGAAGCCGGGACAGGGGGCTCCTACGAGCAGTACTTC. Its translation is CASREAGTGGSYEQYF.

This sequence joins TRBV19 and TRBJ2-7, with 11 bases that match TRBD2. This CDR3 comprises 15 residues. V lost 1 base, J lost 3 bases, and 2 bases stayed unmatched. CDR1 and CDR2 (germline): LNHDA, SQIVND (reference sequence). CDR3 sequence (DNA): TGTGCCAGTAGTATAGGACTAGCGGGAAGCTACGAGCAGTACTTC. It specifies CASSIGLAGSYEQYF. Full variable domain (missing parts from reference TRBV19 and TRBJ2-7): DGGITQSPKYLFRKEGQNVTLSCEQNLNHDAMYWYRQDPGQGLRLIYYSQIVNDFQKGDIAEGYSVSREKKESFPLTVTSAQKNPTAFYLCASSIGLAGSYEQYFGPGTRLTVT.